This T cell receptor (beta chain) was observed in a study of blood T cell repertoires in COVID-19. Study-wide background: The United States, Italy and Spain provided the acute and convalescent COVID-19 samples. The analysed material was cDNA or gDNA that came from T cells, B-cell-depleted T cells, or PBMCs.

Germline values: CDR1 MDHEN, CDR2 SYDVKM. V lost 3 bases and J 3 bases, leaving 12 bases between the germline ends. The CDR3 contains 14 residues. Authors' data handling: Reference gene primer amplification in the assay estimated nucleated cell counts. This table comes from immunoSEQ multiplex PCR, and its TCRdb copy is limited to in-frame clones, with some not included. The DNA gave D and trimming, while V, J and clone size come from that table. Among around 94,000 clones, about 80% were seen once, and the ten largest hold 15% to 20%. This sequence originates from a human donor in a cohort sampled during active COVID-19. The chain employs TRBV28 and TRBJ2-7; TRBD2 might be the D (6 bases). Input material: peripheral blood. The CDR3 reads CASSFAGRNYEQYF. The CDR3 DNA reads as TGTGCCAGCAGTTTTGCGGGACGGAACTACGAGCAGTACTTC.